Sequencing of this T cell receptor beta chain was carried out in a study of T cell changes during pregnancy in multiple sclerosis. This clone was seen only once. Sequencing used immunoSEQ multiplex PCR; TCRdb keeps in-frame clones, though not all of them. The sample has some 14,000 clones, approximately 93% seen once. This CDR3 contains 12 residues. After removal of 11 bases from V and 5 bases from J, the junction contained 7 bases not matched to a gene. Germline CDR1 and CDR2: SNHLY and FYNNEI. The source was peripheral blood, collected in the second trimester of pregnancy. The sequence derives from a female donor in good health, enrolled as a control in a pregnancy study. This rearrangement joins TRBV2 to TRBJ2-5, with TRBD2 matching 8 bases. The CDR3 spells CAGLREGETQYF. In nucleotides, the CDR3 is TGTGCCGGACTACGGGAGGGGGAGACCCAGTACTTC.